This TCR beta chain stems from a study of blood T cell repertoires in COVID-19. For the study at large: Specimens from acute and convalescent COVID-19 originated in the United States, Italy and Spain. T cells, B-cell-depleted T cells, or PBMCs supplied cDNA or gDNA.

Study processing details: Reference gene primer amplification gave nucleated cell count estimates. Profiling relied on immunoSEQ multiplex PCR, and the TCRdb table lists in-frame clones only, not all of them. From that table come the V and J calls and clone size; the DNA was used to work out D and trimming. Here the sample spans 120,000 to 150,000 clones, about nine tenths being singletons. This clone turned up a few times. Germline lookup yields CDR1 SGHRS and CDR2 YFSETQ. The CDR3 has 16 residues. With V trimmed by 0 bases and J by 0 bases, 5 bases remained unmatched. Input material: peripheral blood. The chain has TRBV5-1 and TRBJ1-1; the match to TRBD1 covers 7 bases. The sequence was obtained from a woman at least 80 years old with acute or convalescent COVID-19. The CDR3 DNA reads TGCGCCAGCAGCTTGGAGGGGGCCGGCATGAACACTGAAGCTTTCTTT. It yields the protein CASSLEGAGMNTEAFF.